This TCR beta chain was sequenced for a study of cytomegalovirus exposure and HLA in healthy donors. Whole-study results and caveats: Reportedly, diagnosis of cytomegalovirus status by the classifier showed high specificity and sensitivity.

CDR1 and CDR2 from the germline V gene are PRHDT and FYEKMQ (reference sequence). This CDR3 has 10 residues. The germline V and J ends were trimmed by 11 bases and 9 bases, with 13 bases remaining between them. About this clone: Its antigen remains unidentified.

Sequenced by immunoSEQ multiplex PCR; TCRdb stores in-frame clones only, minus some. The data contain some 71,000 clones, 94% of them singletons. The source material was PBMCs. This rearrangement joins TRBV13 to TRBJ1-2; D is unclear. This TCR derives from a young woman in good health and CMV-seronegative. The chain's CDR3 is CARSMRCYTF. The CDR3 DNA reads as TGTGCCCGCTCTATGAGGTGCTACACCTTC.